This T cell receptor (beta chain) was documented in a study of blood T cell repertoires in COVID-19. On the study more broadly: Samples of COVID-19 (acute and convalescent) were obtained from the United States, Italy and Spain. T cells, B-cell-depleted T cells, or PBMCs provided the cDNA or gDNA that served as material.

In the original processing: Amplification with reference gene primers provided the estimates of nucleated cell counts. This table comes from immunoSEQ multiplex PCR, and its TCRdb copy is limited to in-frame clones, with some not included. The D gene and trimming were derived from the DNA, and the V and J assignments and clone size from that table. The sample lists roughly 120,000 clones, 82% occurring once. The TCR comes from a man aged 65-85 years with acute or convalescent COVID-19. Sequenced sample: peripheral blood.

Here the CDR3 DNA reads TGTGCCAGTAGTATTAAAGCGGGGGTCCAAGGATACGAGCAGTACTTC. The encoded protein is CASSIKAGVQGYEQYF. The V call is TRBV19, the J call TRBJ2-7; 8 bases match TRBD2. The CDR3 loop spans 16 amino acids. V lost 3 bases to trimming and J lost 4 bases; unmatched junction nucleotides: 11. Per germline, CDR1 LNHDA and CDR2 SQIVND (reference sequence).